The subject of this entry is one T cell receptor (beta chain). Under the authors' procedure: Quantification of nucleated cells was approximated via reference gene primer amplification. TCRdb's table, derived via immunoSEQ multiplex PCR, lists solely in-frame clones and lacks some. From that table come the V and J calls and clone size; the DNA was used to work out D and trimming. The sample yields 150,000 or so clones, about 80% seen once. This entry belongs to a study of blood T cell repertoires in COVID-19. Study at large: Samples of COVID-19 (acute and convalescent) were obtained from the United States, Italy and Spain. Sources were T cells, B-cell-depleted T cells, or PBMCs; the material itself was cDNA or gDNA.

This sequence was found in a woman aged 55-69 years with acute or convalescent COVID-19. Sequenced sample: peripheral blood.

The CDR3 sequence: CASSFRRQEGEKLFF. The CDR3 DNA sequence: TGTGCCAGCAGCTTCCGGCGTCAAGAGGGTGAAAAACTGTTTTTT. The gene calls are TRBV11-2 and TRBJ1-4; D is uncertain. Per the germline V gene, CDR1 is SGHAT and CDR2 is FQNNGV. This CDR3 has 15 residues. The V end was cut by 3 bases, the J end by 7 bases, with 15 bases between.